Sequencing of this T cell receptor beta chain was carried out in a study of vaccination and CD4 T cells after COVID-19. Study as a whole: Two doses of either BNT162b2 or mRNA-1273 vaccine went to participants. Stimulation used overlapping spike peptides from SARS-CoV-2, HCoV-NL63, HCoV-OC43 and HCoV-229E. Study-level points and caveats: Post-vaccination reactive clonotypes (median around 40) did not differ significantly from post-infection (approximately 20).

Oncomine TCR Beta short-read sequencing was applied to DNA from cultured CD4+ T cells. TCRdb re-called the PCR reads through MiXCR, storing one row per CDR3 protein. This sample has more than 13,000 distinct CDR3 sequences, with around 74% found just once. For this clonotype: The antigen is not known.

As for treatment: approximately 10-day PBMC culture with coronavirus spike peptide pools or control peptides (ViraFEST assay). The sequenced sample consisted of CD4+ T cells from blood, cultured in vitro. This TCR was recovered from a human donor who had recovered from COVID-19.

The CDR3: CSAKTIANTGELFF. Written as DNA, the CDR3 is TGCAGTGCTAAGACGATAGCTAACACCGGGGAGCTGTTTTTT. The V gene is TRBV20-1, the J gene TRBJ2-2; no definite D call. Between the trimmed V and J ends, which lost 4 bases and 2 bases, there was a span of 11 bases. Germline V lookup: CDR1 DFQATT, CDR2 SNEGSKA (reference sequence). CDR3 length equals 14 residues.